This TCR beta chain stems from a study of cytomegalovirus exposure and HLA in healthy donors. The PCR had 60 Vbeta and 13 Jbeta primers. Assay: immunoSEQ multiplex PCR; the TCRdb copy retains only in-frame clones and omits some. Among around 100,000 clones listed, 60% to 80% were seen once. V trimming: 5 bases; J trimming: 7 bases; junction bases outside the gene matches: 10. Germline V gives CDR1 LGHNA, CDR2 YNFKEQ. CDR3 size: 15 residues. The clonotype was recovered from a woman aged 55-70 years in good health and CMV-seropositive. Material for sequencing was PBMCs. The genes are TRBV4-2 and TRBJ2-7; 11 bases line up with TRBD2. The CDR3 sequence is CASSFLELAGDEQYF. The CDR3, as DNA: TGTGCCAGCAGCTTCCTCGAACTAGCGGGAGATGAGCAGTACTTC.